The T cell receptor beta chain under discussion was sequenced for a study of T cells in Graves' hyperthyroidism and ophthalmopathy. About the research overall: Peripheral blood collection took place at initial diagnosis, before any treatment. Overall study results and limits: In simple terms, a model built on 13 V-J features told ophthalmopathy apart from stable hyperthyroidism. Among thyroid clonotypes expanded above 0.001, most also appeared in blood.

Amplified regions were TCR beta CDR3 sequences from RNA transcripts. The study used the HTBI primer set for a first-round RT-PCR of the TCR CDR3. Via MiXCR, TCRdb re-called the multiplex PCR reads, giving one row per CDR3 protein. The table includes about 350,000 distinct CDR3 sequences, approximately 13% detected once. With 1 base clipped from V and 7 bases from J, the junction kept 6 bases outside the gene matches. This CDR3 has 15 amino acids. Per germline, CDR1 LGHDT and CDR2 YNNKEL (reference sequence). There are a few counts of this clonotype. Its antigen is still unknown. Sequencing was carried out using blood. The clonotype comes from a woman in her 30s with Graves' hyperthyroidism. The V gene is TRBV3-1, the J gene TRBJ1-5, with 8 positions matching TRBD1. In DNA form, the CDR3 reads TGTGCCAGCAGCCAAGGGACAGGGAGGCGGCAGCCCCAGCATTTT. Its protein product is CASSQGTGRRQPQHF.